The T cell receptor beta chain under discussion was sequenced for a study of control samples from healthy donors and cancer patients. Produced via immunoSEQ multiplex PCR; TCRdb's table is partial and in-frame only. The sample yields about 84,000 clones, 75% to 95% seen once. V lost 1 base and J 6 bases, leaving 6 bases between the germline ends. The CDR3 has 12 amino acids. The germline gives CDR1 SGHRS, CDR2 YFSETQ. This chain connects TRBV5-1 to TRBJ2-3, with D unresolved. The sequence came from a man in his fifties or sixties in good health. The sequenced sample consisted of blood. The CDR3 DNA sequence: TGCGCCAGCAGCTTGAGGGATGATACGCAGTATTTT. Its protein product is CASSLRDDTQYF.